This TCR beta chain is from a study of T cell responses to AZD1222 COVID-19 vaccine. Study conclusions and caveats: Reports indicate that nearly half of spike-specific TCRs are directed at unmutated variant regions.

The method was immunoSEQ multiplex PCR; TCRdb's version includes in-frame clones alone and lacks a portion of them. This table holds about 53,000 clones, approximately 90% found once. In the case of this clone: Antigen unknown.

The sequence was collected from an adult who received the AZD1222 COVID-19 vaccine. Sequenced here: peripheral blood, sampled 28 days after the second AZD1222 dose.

The DNA of the CDR3 is TGTGCCAGCAATACAGGGGCGCGTGGCTACACCTTC. It is translated as CASNTGARGYTF. The J gene is TRBJ1-2, the V gene TRBV27, with 7 nucleotides matching TRBD1. Germline assignment: CDR1 MNHEY and CDR2 SMNVEV (reference sequence). V lost 7 bases and J lost 7; bases outside the gene matches: 6. The CDR3 consists of 12 residues.